The present T cell receptor (beta chain) was sequenced within a study of T cell changes during pregnancy in multiple sclerosis. V shed 4 bases and J 8 bases; nucleotides not matched to a gene: 6. This CDR3 has 14 amino acids. Per the germline V gene, CDR1 is LGHNA and CDR2 is YSLEER. The table came from immunoSEQ multiplex PCR; TCRdb's copy has only in-frame clones and leaves some out. This table has under 50,000 clones, approximately 90% appearing once. The J gene is TRBJ2-1, the V gene TRBV4-3; 9 nucleotides match TRBD1. This TCR came from a female donor with multiple sclerosis, enrolled in a pregnancy study. Sequenced material: CD8+ T cells from peripheral blood mononuclear cells, taken in the second trimester of pregnancy. The chain's CDR3 is CASSPGQGGYEQFF. The CDR3 DNA follows: TGCGCCAGCAGCCCGGGACAGGGTGGCTATGAGCAGTTCTTC.